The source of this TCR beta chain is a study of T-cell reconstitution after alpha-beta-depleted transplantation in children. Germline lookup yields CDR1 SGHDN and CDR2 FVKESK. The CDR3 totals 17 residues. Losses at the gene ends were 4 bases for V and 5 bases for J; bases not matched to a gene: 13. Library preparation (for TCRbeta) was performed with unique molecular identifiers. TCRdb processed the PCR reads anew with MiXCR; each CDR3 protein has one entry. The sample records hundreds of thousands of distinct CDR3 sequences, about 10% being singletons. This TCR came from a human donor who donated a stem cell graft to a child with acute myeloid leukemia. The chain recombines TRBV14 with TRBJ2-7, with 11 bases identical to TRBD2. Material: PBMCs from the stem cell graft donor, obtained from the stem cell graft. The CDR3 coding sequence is TGTGCCAGCAGCCTTTTGCAGCTAGCGGGAGGACTGGACGAGCAGTACTTC. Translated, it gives CASSLLQLAGGLDEQYF.